The present T cell receptor beta chain was sequenced within a study of breast tumors, draining lymph nodes, adjacent tissues. General study findings and limits: Tumors had less TCR diversity than lymph nodes, more than nontumor tissue.

TCRdb analysed the multiplex PCR reads with MiXCR anew, one entry per CDR3 protein. Among some 110,000 distinct CDR3 sequences listed, about 29% were seen once. Trimming at V came to 2 bases and at J to 7 bases, leaving 13 bases not matched to a gene. The V gene's germline CDR1 is DFQATT and CDR2 SNEGSKA (reference sequence). This CDR3 is built from 16 residues. Concerning this clonotype: The antigen is unknown. This may be a read error: a much more frequent sequence differs by one nucleotide.

Samples came from axillary lymph nodes draining the breast cancer. This sequence joins TRBV20-1 and TRBJ2-2; the match to TRBD2 covers 7 bases. The sequence was collected from a female donor with breast cancer. Some clones in this sample may be carry-over from other donors' samples. Sequenced input: axillary lymph node tissue. The DNA for the CDR3 is TGCAGTGCTAGACCAAAGGAGCGGGGAGCTTACGGGGAGCTGTTTTTT. It yields the protein CSARPKERGAYGELFF.